One sample yielded the 21 T cell receptor beta chains listed below, sequenced in a study of blood T cell repertoires in COVID-19. Repertoires were generated with immunoSEQ multiplex PCR, while TCRdb's copy carries only in-frame clones and drops some. The data show about 140,000 clones, with 84% seen just once and roughly 3.5% held by the top ten. Sample: PBMCs or T cells enriched from blood (not recorded which). The origin of the receptors is a woman between 50 and 59 years old with acute COVID-19.

The rearrangement links TRBV29-1 to TRBJ2-3; 8 bases are shared with TRBD2. The germline CDR1 and CDR2 sequences are SQVTM and ANQGSEA. V gave up 7 bases and J gave up 4 bases; unmatched junction bases: 10. The length of the CDR3 is 14 residues. The CDR3: CSAEGTGGADTQYF. The CDR3 nucleotides read TGCAGCGCCGAGGGCACGGGAGGGGCAGATACGCAGTATTTT.

This clone appeared a single time. As DNA, the CDR3 is TGCGCCAGCAGATACACAGATACGCAGTATTTT. The encoded protein is CASRYTDTQYF. V and J are TRBV10-2 and TRBJ2-3; no reliable D call. CDR1 is WSHSY and CDR2 is SAAADI in the germline V gene. Trimming took 6 bases from V and 2 from J, leaving 3 bases between them. CDR3 length equals 11 residues.

The chain has TRBV10-3 and TRBJ2-1; 9 bases line up with TRBD1. The CDR3 is made up of 14 amino acids. The junction had 13 bases not matched to a gene; V was cut back by 10 bases and J by 9 bases. Germline V gene lookup returns CDR1 ENHRY and CDR2 SYGVKD. The CDR3 DNA reads TGTGCCACGAGACAGGGGGTAGAAAGCGGTGAGCAGTTCTTC. Its protein product is CATRQGVESGEQFF.

The rearrangement uses TRBV10-3 and TRBJ2-1; 11 bases are a match to TRBD2. CDR1 is ENHRY and CDR2 is SYGVKD in the germline V gene. The CDR3 runs to 17 residues. With V trimmed by 8 bases and J by 7 bases, 16 bases remained unmatched. CDR3 DNA: TGTGCCATCCTGTCGGTAGCGGGAGGGCCTGGGAGTAATGAGCAGTTCTTC. Protein: CAILSVAGGPGSNEQFF.

This clone was observed once. The V call is TRBV19, the J call TRBJ2-1; D might be TRBD1 (6 bases). The germline gives CDR1 LNHDA, CDR2 SQIVND (reference sequence). Trimming removed 6 bases from V and 7 bases from J, with 10 bases in between. The CDR3 extends over 12 amino acids. DNA of the CDR3: TGTGCCAGTAGGAATCAGGGGAATGAGCAGTTCTTC. This translates into CASRNQGNEQFF. Variable domain in full (rest from reference TRBV19 and TRBJ2-1): DGGITQSPKYLFRKEGQNVTLSCEQNLNHDAMYWYRQDPGQGLRLIYYSQIVNDFQKGDIAEGYSVSREKKESFPLTVTSAQKNPTAFYLCASRNQGNEQFFGPGTRLTVL.

The chain carries TRBV19 and TRBJ2-7; possibly TRBD2 for D (6 bases). Trimming took 7 bases from V and 6 from J, leaving 25 bases between them. This CDR3 is 16 amino acids long. Looked up from germline, CDR1 is LNHDA and CDR2 is SQIVND (reference sequence). The CDR3 loop is CASTPNYGLASAEQYF. For the CDR3, the DNA is TGTGCCAGTACTCCAAATTACGGGCTAGCGTCCGCCGAGCAGTACTTC.

The rearrangement uses TRBV6-2 or TRBV6-3 and TRBJ2-7; D perhaps matches TRBD1 (5 bases). Germline V gives CDR1 MNHEY, CDR2 SVGEGT. The V end was cut by 5 bases, the J end by 3 bases, with 14 bases between. There are 14 residues in the CDR3. The CDR3 loop is CASSPQVVGYEQYF. CDR3 DNA sequence: TGTGCCAGCAGTCCACAGGTAGTCGGCTACGAGCAGTACTTC.

This clone was detected only once. This chain links TRBV9 with TRBJ1-4; 9 bases fit TRBD1. Trimming at V came to 0 bases and at J to 8 bases, leaving 5 bases not matched to a gene. Germline V gene data show CDR1 as SGDLS and CDR2 as YYNGEE. The CDR3 is made up of 15 amino acids. The CDR3 spells CASSVAPTGGEKLFF. The CDR3 nucleotides are TGTGCCAGCAGCGTAGCTCCGACAGGGGGAGAAAAACTGTTTTTT. The complete variable domain, with remaining parts taken from reference TRBV9 and TRBJ1-4, reads DSGVTQTPKHLITATGQRVTLRCSPRSGDLSVYWYQQSLDQGLQFLIQYYNGEERAKGNILERFSAQQFPDLHSELNLSSLELGDSALYFCASSVAPTGGEKLFFGSGTQLSVL.

The chain uses TRBV7-3 and TRBJ2-1; 12 bases fit TRBD2. The CDR3 contains 16 residues. V was clipped by 3 bases and J by 10 bases; unmatched bases: 10. Per the germline V gene, CDR1 is SGHTA and CDR2 is FQGTGA. The CDR3 region is CASSFYSSGRGGEQFF. The CDR3 DNA is TGTGCCAGCAGCTTTTACTCTAGCGGGAGGGGAGGGGAGCAGTTCTTC. The entire variable domain, with the rest obtained from reference TRBV7-3 and TRBJ2-1, is as follows: GAGVSQTPSNKVTEKGKYVELRCDPISGHTALYWYRQSLGQGPEFLIYFQGTGAADDSGLPNDRFFAVRPEGSVSTLKIQRTERGDSAVYLCASSFYSSGRGGEQFFGPGTRLTVL.

This clone has only a few counts. The gene calls are TRBV11-3 and TRBJ2-1, with a tentative D call TRBD2 (6 bases). The germline CDR1 and CDR2 sequences are SGHNT and YENEEA. This CDR3 comprises 14 residues. V was pared by 10 bases and J by 7 bases, with 20 bases between. CDR3 residues: CATSSAPRENEQFF. CDR3 coding DNA: TGTGCCACCTCTAGCGCACCTAGGGAAAATGAGCAGTTCTTC.

The V call is TRBV5-4, the J call TRBJ2-1; 7 bases fit TRBD2. After removal of 5 bases from V and 0 bases from J, the junction contained 2 bases not matched to a gene. The CDR3 is 14 amino acids. Germline CDR1 SGHNT, CDR2 YYREEE (reference sequence). CDR3: CASSPGGSYNEQFF. As DNA, the CDR3 is TGTGCCAGCAGTCCGGGGGGCTCCTACAATGAGCAGTTCTTC.

The chain couples TRBV24-1 to TRBJ1-2; D gene unclear. CDR1 is KGHDR and CDR2 is SFDVKD in the germline V gene. Trimming stripped 0 bases from V and 8 bases from J, with 15 bases between. The CDR3 totals 15 residues. The CDR3 region has the DNA TGTGCCACCAGTGATTTGAGCACGCCTGACTCGGGCTACACCTTC. It yields the protein CATSDLSTPDSGYTF.

The gene calls are TRBV30 and TRBJ2-3; the D is unclear. The CDR3 length is 14 residues. The V end lost 0 bases, the J end lost 6 bases, and 13 bases lay between the germline ends. Germline V lookup: CDR1 GTSNPN, CDR2 SVGIG (reference sequence). The CDR3 DNA follows: TGTGCCTGGAGTGTAACGTCGGGTCACGATACGCAGTATTTT. Protein product: CAWSVTSGHDTQYF.

This chain links TRBV5-1 with TRBJ1-1; 8 nucleotides match TRBD1. The CDR3 extends over 15 amino acids. Unmatched junction bases numbered 4, after V lost 3 bases and J lost 0 bases. Germline loops: CDR1 SGHRS, CDR2 YFSETQ. CDR3 protein: CASSSRQGMNTEAFF. In DNA, the CDR3 is TGCGCCAGCAGCTCCCGACAGGGGATGAACACTGAAGCTTTCTTT.

The chain uses TRBV5-1 and TRBJ2-7; D is perhaps TRBD1 (6 bases). Per the germline V gene, CDR1 is SGHRS and CDR2 is YFSETQ. Trimming removed 0 bases from V and 2 bases from J, with 15 bases in between. The CDR3 spans 16 residues. CDR3 sequence reads: CASSLGPGQGAYEQYF. The CDR3 coding sequence is TGCGCCAGCAGCTTGGGACCGGGACAAGGGGCCTACGAGCAGTACTTC.

On this clone itself: One end of the junction varies from germline; a read error may be responsible. The rearrangement joins TRBV6-5 to TRBJ2-7, with a weak D call TRBD1 (5 bases). This CDR3 is 15 amino acids long. The germline CDR1 and CDR2 sequences are MNHEY and SVGAGI. CDR3 residues: CATSSAGQGTREQYF. In nucleotides, the CDR3 is TGTGCCACCAGTTCGGCCGGGCAGGGTACTCGCGAGCAGTACTTC.

The chain joins TRBV10-3 to TRBJ1-3, with 7 nucleotides matching TRBD1. V shed 9 bases, J shed 0 bases, and the junction held 11 bases outside the gene matches. CDR3 length: 16 residues. Per the germline V gene, CDR1 is ENHRY and CDR2 is SYGVKD. The CDR3 protein is CAIRDSFVNSGNTIYF. The CDR3 coding sequence is TGTGCCATTCGGGACAGCTTTGTTAACTCTGGAAACACCATATATTTT.

This chain uses TRBV6-5 with TRBJ2-7; 7 bases match TRBD2. CDR3 length: 15 residues. The trim removed 7 bases at V and 2 bases at J, leaving 11 bases unmatched. Looked up from germline, CDR1 is MNHEY and CDR2 is SVGAGI. The CDR3 loop is CASKGEGRVAYEQYF. In nucleotides, the CDR3 is TGTGCCAGCAAAGGGGAGGGGAGAGTCGCCTACGAGCAGTACTTC.

The V and J genes are TRBV19 and TRBJ2-1, with D maybe TRBD2 (6 bases). V shed 8 bases and J shed 0 bases, with 26 bases lying between them. The CDR3 is 19 residues long. Germline V gene sequence: CDR1 LNHDA, CDR2 SQIVND (reference sequence). CDR3 nucleotides: TGTGCCAGTTCACCCCTGACTAGATCGTCAATCGGCTCCTACAATGAGCAGTTCTTC. Translated: CASSPLTRSSIGSYNEQFF. The entire variable domain, with the rest obtained from reference TRBV19 and TRBJ2-1, is as follows: DGGITQSPKYLFRKEGQNVTLSCEQNLNHDAMYWYRQDPGQGLRLIYYSQIVNDFQKGDIAEGYSVSREKKESFPLTVTSAQKNPTAFYLCASSPLTRSSIGSYNEQFFGPGTRLTVL.

This sequence joins TRBV18 and TRBJ2-2; 7 bases are shared with TRBD2. The CDR3 is made up of 15 amino acids. Trimming removed 3 bases from V and 4 bases from J; junction bases left unmatched: 5. Germline values: CDR1 KGHSH, CDR2 LQKENI. The CDR3 nucleotides read TGTGCCAGCTCACCGATCTGGGGGGGCACCGGGGAGCTGTTTTTT. This sequence encodes CASSPIWGGTGELFF.

The CDR3: CASSNRDRDSAQYF. Here the CDR3 DNA reads TGTGCCAGCAGCAACCGGGACAGGGATAGCGCGCAGTATTTT. This chain links TRBV13 with TRBJ2-3, with 9 bases fitting TRBD1. V gave up 5 bases and J gave up 10 bases; unmatched junction bases: 10. The CDR3 is made up of 14 amino acids. The germline gives CDR1 PRHDT, CDR2 FYEKMQ (reference sequence).